In its sample, the clone carrying this T cell receptor (beta chain) was seen many times. Its antigen is as yet unknown. The entry originates in a study of CD8 T cells in ankylosing spondylitis. The V gene lost 6 bases and the J gene lost 10 bases, with 16 bases spanning the gap. Germline CDR1 and CDR2: KGHSH and LQKENI. The CDR3 is 13 residues long. Notes on the study in general: As reported, disease-linked clones showed significant enrichment in matched ankylosing spondylitis synovial fluid.

Using its own MiXCR run on the 5' RACE reads, TCRdb lists one record per CDR3 protein. Seen here are under 300,000 distinct CDR3 sequences, 9.5% to 12% observed once, and the top ten hold less than 7%. This receptor was identified in a male donor with ankylosing spondylitis or in good health (not recorded which). The gene calls are TRBV18 and TRBJ2-1; tentative D call: TRBD2 (5 bases). The sequenced sample consisted of blood, either unsorted or a sorted T cell fraction (not recorded which). The CDR3 spells CASSPLLAGEQFF. The CDR3 DNA reads TGTGCCAGCTCCCCCCTTCTAGCAGGCGAGCAGTTCTTC.